This T cell receptor (beta chain) was recovered during a study of T cell responses to AZD1222 COVID-19 vaccine. Looking at the study overall: Whether given at about 4 or about 12 weeks, second doses were pooled. Study observations and caveats: Among AZD1222 vaccinees, only five to seven were seropositive at baseline. Spike-specific TCR breadth rose after two AZD1222 doses, and depth rose as well.

Clones were sequenced by immunoSEQ multiplex PCR, and TCRdb holds only the in-frame ones, with some missing. Among some 170,000 clones listed, about 89% were seen once. The CDR3 contains 14 residues. V lost 3 bases and J 4 bases, leaving 12 bases between the germline ends. CDR1 and CDR2 (germline): SGHTA, FQGNSA. On this clone: No antigen is known for it.

The chain employs TRBV7-2 and TRBJ2-5, with D hard to call. The sequence derives from an adult in good health. The sample was peripheral blood, taken on day 0 of AZD1222 vaccination. CDR3 region: CASSLGWVGETQYF. CDR3 sequence (DNA): TGTGCCAGCAGCTTGGGGTGGGTAGGAGAGACCCAGTACTTC.